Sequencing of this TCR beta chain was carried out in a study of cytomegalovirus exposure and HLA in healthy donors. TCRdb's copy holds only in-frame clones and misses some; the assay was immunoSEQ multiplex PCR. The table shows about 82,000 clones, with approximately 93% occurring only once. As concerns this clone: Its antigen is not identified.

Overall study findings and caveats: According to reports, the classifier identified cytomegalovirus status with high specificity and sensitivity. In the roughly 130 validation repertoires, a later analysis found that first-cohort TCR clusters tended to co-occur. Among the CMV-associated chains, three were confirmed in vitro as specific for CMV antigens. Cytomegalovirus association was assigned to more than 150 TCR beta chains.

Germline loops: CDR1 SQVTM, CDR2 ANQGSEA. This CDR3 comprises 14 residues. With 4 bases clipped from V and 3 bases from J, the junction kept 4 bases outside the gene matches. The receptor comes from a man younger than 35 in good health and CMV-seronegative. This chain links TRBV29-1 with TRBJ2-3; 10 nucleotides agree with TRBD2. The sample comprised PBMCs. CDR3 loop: CSVASGSGTDTQYF. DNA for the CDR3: TGCAGCGTTGCTAGCGGGAGTGGTACAGATACGCAGTATTTT.